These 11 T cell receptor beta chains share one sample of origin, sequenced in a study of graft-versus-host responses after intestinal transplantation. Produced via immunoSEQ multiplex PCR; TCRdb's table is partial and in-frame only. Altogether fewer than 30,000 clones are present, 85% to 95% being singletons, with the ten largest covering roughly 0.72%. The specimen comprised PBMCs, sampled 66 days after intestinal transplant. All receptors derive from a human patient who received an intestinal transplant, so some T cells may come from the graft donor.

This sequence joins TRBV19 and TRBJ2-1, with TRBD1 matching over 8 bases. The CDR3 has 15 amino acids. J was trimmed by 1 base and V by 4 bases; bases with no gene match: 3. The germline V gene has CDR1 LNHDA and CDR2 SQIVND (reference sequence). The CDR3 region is CASSRQGWSYNEQFF. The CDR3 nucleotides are TGTGCCAGTAGTAGACAGGGGTGGTCCTACAATGAGCAGTTCTTC.

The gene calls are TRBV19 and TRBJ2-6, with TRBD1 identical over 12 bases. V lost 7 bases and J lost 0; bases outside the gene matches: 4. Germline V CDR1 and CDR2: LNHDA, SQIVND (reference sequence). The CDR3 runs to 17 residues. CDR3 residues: CASTRDRGLSGANVLTF. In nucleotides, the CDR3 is TGTGCCAGTACTCGGGACAGGGGGCTCTCTGGGGCCAACGTCCTGACTTTC.

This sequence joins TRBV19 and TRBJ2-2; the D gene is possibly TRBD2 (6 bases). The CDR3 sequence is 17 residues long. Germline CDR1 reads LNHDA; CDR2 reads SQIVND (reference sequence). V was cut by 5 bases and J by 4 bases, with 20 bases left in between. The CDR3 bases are TGTGCCAGTAGTCCGACTGGTCGGGGGTCAATCACCGGGGAGCTGTTTTTT. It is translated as CASSPTGRGSITGELFF.

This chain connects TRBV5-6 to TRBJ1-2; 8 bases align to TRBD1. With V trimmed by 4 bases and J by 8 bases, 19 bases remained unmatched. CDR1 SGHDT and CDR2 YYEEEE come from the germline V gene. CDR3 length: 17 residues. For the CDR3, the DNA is TGTGCCAGCAGCCTAATTCCGGGACAGGCTTCTCTAGGCGGCTACACCTTC. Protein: CASSLIPGQASLGGYTF.

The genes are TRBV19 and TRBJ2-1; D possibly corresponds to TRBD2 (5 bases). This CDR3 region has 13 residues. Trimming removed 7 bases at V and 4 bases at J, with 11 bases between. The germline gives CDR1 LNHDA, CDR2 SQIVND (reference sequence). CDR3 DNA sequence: TGTGCCAGTACGGATTCGGGGTACAATGAGCAGTTCTTC. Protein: CASTDSGYNEQFF.

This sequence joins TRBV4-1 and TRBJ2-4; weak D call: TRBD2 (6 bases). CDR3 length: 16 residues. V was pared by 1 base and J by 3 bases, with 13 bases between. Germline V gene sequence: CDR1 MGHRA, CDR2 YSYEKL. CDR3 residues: CASSQARGLHKNIQYF. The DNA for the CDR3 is TGCGCCAGCAGCCAAGCTAGGGGACTTCACAAAAACATTCAGTACTTC.

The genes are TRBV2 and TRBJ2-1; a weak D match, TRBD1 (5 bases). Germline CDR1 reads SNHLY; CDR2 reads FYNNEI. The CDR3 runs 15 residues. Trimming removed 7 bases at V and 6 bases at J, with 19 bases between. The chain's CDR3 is CASNPLSSGANEQFF. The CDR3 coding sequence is TGTGCCAGCAACCCCCTGAGTAGTGGGGCCAATGAGCAGTTCTTC.

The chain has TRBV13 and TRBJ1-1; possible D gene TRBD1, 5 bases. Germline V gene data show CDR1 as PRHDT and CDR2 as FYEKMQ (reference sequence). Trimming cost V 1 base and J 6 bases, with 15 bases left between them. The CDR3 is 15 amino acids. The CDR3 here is CASSLAQGLLAEAFF. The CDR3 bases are TGTGCCAGCAGCTTAGCGCAGGGTCTCCTAGCTGAAGCTTTCTTT.

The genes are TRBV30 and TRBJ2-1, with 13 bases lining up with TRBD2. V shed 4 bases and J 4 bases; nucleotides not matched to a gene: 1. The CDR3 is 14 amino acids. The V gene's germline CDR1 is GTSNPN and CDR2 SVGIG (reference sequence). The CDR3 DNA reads TGTGCCTGGACACTAGCGGGGGGGTACAATGAGCAGTTCTTC. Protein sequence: CAWTLAGGYNEQFF.

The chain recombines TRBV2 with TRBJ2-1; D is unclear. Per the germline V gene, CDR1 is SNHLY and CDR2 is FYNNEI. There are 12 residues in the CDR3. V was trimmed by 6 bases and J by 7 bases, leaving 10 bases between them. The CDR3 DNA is TGTGCCAGCAGGGATCGGCGGAATGAGCAGTTCTTC. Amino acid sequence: CASRDRRNEQFF.

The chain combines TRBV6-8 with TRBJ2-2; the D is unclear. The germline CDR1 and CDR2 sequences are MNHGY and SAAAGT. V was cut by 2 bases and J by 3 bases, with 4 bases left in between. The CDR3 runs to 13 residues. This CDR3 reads CASSYRDTGELFF. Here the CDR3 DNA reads TGTGCCAGCAGTTACAGGGACACCGGGGAGCTGTTTTTT.